This T cell receptor beta chain was captured in a study of cytomegalovirus exposure and HLA in healthy donors. Germline loops: CDR1 LNHDA, CDR2 SQIVND (reference sequence). The CDR3 spans 14 residues. The V and J ends lost 4 bases and 7 bases respectively, with 14 bases between them. Primers: 60 Vbeta forward and 13 Jbeta reverse. Repertoires were generated with immunoSEQ multiplex PCR, while TCRdb's copy carries only in-frame clones and drops some. The sample holds some 60,000 clones, more than 70% seen once. This clonotype originated in a male donor in good health and CMV-seronegative. Sample: PBMCs. J is TRBJ2-4 and V is TRBV19, with a tentative D call TRBD1 (6 bases). As DNA, the CDR3 is TGTGCCAGTAGTACAGGGGCCTCTCGGAACATTCAGTACTTC. The encoded protein is CASSTGASRNIQYF. Drawing the rest from reference TRBV19 and TRBJ2-4, the complete variable domain is DGGITQSPKYLFRKEGQNVTLSCEQNLNHDAMYWYRQDPGQGLRLIYYSQIVNDFQKGDIAEGYSVSREKKESFPLTVTSAQKNPTAFYLCASSTGASRNIQYFGAGTRLSVL.